This T cell receptor beta chain came from a study of beta chain features in type 1 diabetes (dated by TCRdb to the late 2010s). Broadly, across the study: No differences in mean age, gender distribution, total cell number or subset yield were found between patients and healthy donors. Whereas all 28 donors provided naive and central memory subsets, regulatory and stem cell-like memory subsets were isolated from just 8 patients and about 8 healthy donors. The study compared TCRB repertoires of sorted circulating CD4+ T cell subsets between recently diagnosed type 1 diabetes patients and matched healthy donors. Across all samples, approximately 98,000,000 sorted cells were examined, and cell number per subset correlated strongly with RNA yield. Broad study findings and their caveats: At VDJ recombination sites, type 1 diabetes patients had fewer insertions and more deleted nucleotides, which implies abnormalities in thymic rearrangement. Shorter templates might have been favored by PCR, but patient and control samples were amplified and corrected together, so both groups would have been affected equally by any skew. Only small numbers of individuals were included in the HLA sub-analyses, which left unresolved whether HLA type had any influence on TCRB rearrangement. Because cDNA was sequenced instead of genomic DNA, activated cells with high expression could be over-represented, although the groups did not differ in activation or CD3 levels. Type 1 diabetes patients showed a moderate but significant shortening of TCRB CDR3 length in all four CD4+ subsets. Naive, central memory and regulatory TCRB repertoires appeared more similar among patients than among healthy donors.

The germline V gene (reference sequence) supplies CDR1 GTSNPN and CDR2 SVGIG. Counted from cysteine to phenylalanine, this CDR3 has 13 amino acids. CDR3 DNA only is kept here, 39 bases in frame from base 1. The junction shows trimming of 0 bases on V and 4 bases on J, plus 6 bases between the germline ends. A single peripheral blood draw of 90 to 150 mL on average was collected from each donor into heparinised tubes. Using a panel that included CD45RO, CCR7, CD25, CD127, CD95 and CD27, naive, central memory, regulatory and stem cell-like memory CD4+ T cells were sorted on a BD FACSAria II. Every sorted population had a purity above 95%. Right away, PBMCs were isolated by Lymphoprep density gradient centrifugation and were stained directly, with no culture step. To minimize batch effects, samples were stained and sorted in pairs, one healthy donor with one patient per experiment. A remark on this clone: It lacks a known antigen. Per-nucleotide qualities are absent, and no much larger clonotype sits a single base away. This same CDR3 is encoded by further DNA sequences in the sample.

The entire isolated RNA was reverse transcribed using the High Capacity cDNA Reverse Transcription Kit, and thus expressed TCRB transcripts were sequenced. Deep immunoSEQ sequencing was performed on naive, central memory and regulatory T cell samples, with an average of roughly 3.5 million total reads per sample. Sorted cells were lysed in RLT buffer and RNA was extracted with DNase-treated RNeasy Micro or Mini kits, depending on cell number. Each cell subset was processed separately to prevent cross-contamination, with patient and healthy donor samples processed together. TCRB sequences were amplified from cDNA with the immunoSEQ multiplex PCR, producing 87-bp fragments spanning the CDR3 region. Sequencing of the amplicons was performed on the Illumina HiSeq platform. The original pipeline was this. PCR bias was corrected computationally using synthetic template baselines, and reads within Hamming distance 2 were collapsed, with unmergeable singletons discarded. Reads were aligned to IMGT to assign V, D and J genes, CDR3 length, and insertions or deletions at six rearrangement sites. Clonotype counts were normalized to sorted cell number within each subset before computing true diversity and Gini coefficients with the tcR R package. Repertoire sharing was quantified using the overlap coefficient calculated on TCRB nucleotide sequences. As a proxy for the pre-selection repertoire, out-of-frame TCRB sequences from naive cells were analyzed. TCRdb carries this immuneACCESS record with in-frame sequences only. Its versions omit some clonotypes, under half of them owing to an unresolved V gene in the studies checked, with the rest unexplained. V and J calls and clone size are those listed in that table; D and trimming were worked out from the DNA. This sample holds 250,000 or so clones; 68% were observed only once. Together, the top ten hold 0.053% of the sample.

Sample: naive CD4+ T cells from blood. This sample's cell subset or site label indicates: true naive CD4+ T cells. Recombination joined TRBV30 with TRBJ2-2; the D gene is not confidently resolved. The receptor was derived from a man aged 25 to 45 in good health. The sequence in DNA is TGTGCCTGGAGTGTACGGGTCACCGGGGAGCTGTTTTTT. Its protein product is CAWSVRVTGELFF.